What follows are 28 T cell receptor beta chains derived from one specimen sequenced in a study of circulating CD8 cells and anti-PD-1 response in melanoma (dated by TCRdb to 2019 to 2021). Using a BD FACSAria II cell sorter, four subsets defined by PD-1 and/or TIGIT were sorted out of live CD3+CD8+TCRalphabeta+ cells. These reads were obtained on a NextSeq 500. The QIAseq Immune Repertoire RNA Library Kit, Human TCR Panel, was used to prepare TCR libraries from about 15 ng of total RNA. Starting from the raw public reads, TCRdb applied fastp trimming at Q25, assembled clones with MiXCR and retained in-frame beta chains. Entries are consolidated by CDR3 protein sequence, retaining the most common genes and DNA. Within this sample are under 2,500 distinct CDR3 sequences, with approximately 6.4% of them counted one time only. The biggest ten clones account for just under 3% of the sample. The sequences come from CD8+ T cells from PBMCs, collected at baseline or after one month of anti-PD-1 therapy (not recorded which). The receptors derive from a human donor with melanoma.

In its sample, this clonotype ranks as medium-sized. The V gene is TRBV19, the J gene TRBJ2-3, with 8 bases identical to TRBD2. The germline gives CDR1 LNHDA, CDR2 SQIVND (reference sequence). The CDR3 sequence is 15 residues long. J lost 5 bases, V lost 9 bases, and 13 bases had no gene match. CDR3: CARSSRGGHGDTQYF. CDR3 DNA: TGTGCCAGATCCAGCCGGGGGGGCCATGGAGATACGCAGTATTTT.

This clonotype is labeled medium-sized. The chain recombines TRBV27 with TRBJ2-1; 11 bases map to TRBD2. In germline, CDR1 is MNHEY, CDR2 SMNVEV (reference sequence). The CDR3 sequence is 17 residues long. Unmatched junction bases numbered 6, after V lost 5 bases and J lost 0 bases. The CDR3 DNA reads TGTGCCAGCAGTGAATCTAGCGGGGGGATCTCCTACAATGAGCAGTTCTTC. As protein: CASSESSGGISYNEQFF.

This clonotype was counted a single time. The conserved closing phenylalanine or tryptophan is absent in this CDR3, likely reflecting a read error. CDR3 amino acids: CASSEASGYEQYS. In DNA form, the CDR3 reads TGCGCCAGCAGTGAAGCTAGCGGATACGAGCAGTACTCC. The chain is built from TRBV2 and TRBJ2-7, with 7 nucleotides matching TRBD2. Germline CDR1 is SNHLY and CDR2 is FYNNEI. The CDR3 totals 13 residues.

The chain joins TRBV20-1 to TRBJ2-2; TRBD2 matches 12 bases. CDR1 DFQATT and CDR2 SNEGSKA come from the germline V gene (reference sequence). V shed 6 bases and J 6 bases; nucleotides not matched to a gene: 11. The CDR3 extends over 16 amino acids. In DNA, the CDR3 is TGCAGTGCCTTGATACGGACTAGCGGGGTGGCCGGGGAGCTGTTTTTT. Protein sequence: CSALIRTSGVAGELFF.

This clonotype counts as medium-sized (0.01 to 0.1%). The chain carries TRBV19 and TRBJ2-3; the D is unclear. The CDR3 runs 14 residues. The ends were cut back, 3 bases at V and 0 bases at J, with 7 bases in the middle. Per the germline V gene, CDR1 is LNHDA and CDR2 is SQIVND (reference sequence). The CDR3 reads CASSILLSTDTQYF. The CDR3 DNA reads as TGTGCCAGTAGTATTCTGCTTAGCACAGATACGCAGTATTTT.

This clonotype is labeled as medium-sized. The chain carries TRBV27 and TRBJ2-2; D not resolved. Germline V gives CDR1 MNHEY, CDR2 SMNVEV (reference sequence). V gave up 7 bases and J gave up 3 bases, with 3 bases separating them. The CDR3 length is 11 residues. Here the CDR3 DNA reads TGTGCCAGCACCGACACCGGGGAGCTGTTTTTT. This gives the protein CASTDTGELFF.

This clonotype was counted only a few times. A read error may explain this, as a much larger clone is one base away. The V call is TRBV10-3, the J call TRBJ2-7; the match to TRBD2 covers 8 bases. Looked up from germline, CDR1 is ENHRY and CDR2 is SYGVKD. The CDR3 extends over 14 amino acids. Trimming took 5 bases from V and 3 from J; bases not matched to a gene: 6. CDR3 region: CAISNSGSVYEQYF. CDR3 in DNA: TGTGCCATCAGTAACAGCGGGAGTGTCTACGAGCAGTACTTC.

This clonotype is judged medium-sized. V and J are TRBV5-6 and TRBJ2-7; D gene uncertain. CDR1 and CDR2 from the germline V gene are SGHDT and YYEEEE. This CDR3 comprises 13 residues. V lost 0 bases and J lost 4, with 8 bases in between. The CDR3 is CASSLGRQYEQYF. In DNA form, the CDR3 reads TGTGCCAGCAGCTTGGGGAGACAATACGAGCAGTACTTC.

To note about this clonotype: Given the absence of the conserved phenylalanine or tryptophan at the CDR3 end, a read error is likely. It is unclear where the CDR3 begins or ends on the DNA, so no DNA is shown, and the CDR3 is as TCRdb lists it. The chain uses TRBV28 and TRBJ1-4; the table calls TRBD1, which could not be checked here. Germline assignment: CDR1 MDHEN and CDR2 SYDVKM. 17 amino acids form the CDR3, both terminal residues included. The CDR3 is CASSLVAGGDLNEKLLS.

This clonotype is deemed medium-sized. The chain uses TRBV28 and TRBJ1-2; no clear D. The germline V and J ends were trimmed by 3 bases and 5 bases, with 10 bases remaining between them. The CDR3 is made up of 13 amino acids. CDR1 MDHEN and CDR2 SYDVKM come from the germline V gene. The CDR3 nucleotides are TGTGCCAGCAGTTTTGTCCCTTCGTATGGCTACACCTTC. Its protein is CASSFVPSYGYTF.

This clonotype rates as medium-sized. The chain is built from TRBV7-2 and TRBJ2-5; 9 bases line up with TRBD1. The CDR3 extends over 20 amino acids. J gave up 2 bases and V 3 bases, and 19 bases lay outside the gene matches. Germline assignment: CDR1 SGHTA and CDR2 FQGNSA. CDR3 in amino acids: CASSLRVVAGQGLRQETQYF. DNA for the CDR3: TGTGCCAGCAGCTTGAGGGTTGTCGCGGGACAGGGACTGAGACAAGAGACCCAGTACTTC. Combining the CDR3 with reference TRBV7-2 and TRBJ2-5 gives the whole variable domain GAGVSQSPSNKVTEKGKDVELRCDPISGHTALYWYRQSLGQGLEFLIYFQGNSAPDKSGLPSDRFSAERTGGSVSTLTIQRTQQEDSAVYLCASSLRVVAGQGLRQETQYFGPGTRLLVL.

This clonotype is termed medium-sized (0.01 to 0.1%). The V and J genes are TRBV28 and TRBJ2-3; 7 positions match TRBD1. Germline trimming cut 5 bases from V and 1 base from J; bases unmatched to any gene: 3. CDR3 length equals 14 residues. Germline lookup yields CDR1 MDHEN and CDR2 SYDVKM. In DNA form, the CDR3 reads TGTGCCAGCAGTCTGGGACAGCGCACAGATACGCAGTATTTT. Translated: CASSLGQRTDTQYF.

By frequency in the sample, this clonotype is large. This chain links TRBV4-1 with TRBJ2-7, with 11 bases that match TRBD2. The germline gives CDR1 MGHRA, CDR2 YSYEKL. V was pared by 3 bases and J by 4 bases, with 2 bases of the junction left unmatched. CDR3 length: 14 residues. The DNA of the CDR3 is TGCGCCAGCAGCCAGGGACTAGCGGATTACGAGCAGTACTTC. Encoded protein: CASSQGLADYEQYF.

By sample share, this clonotype is medium-sized. CDR3 in amino acids: CSARVIIRGRGTDTQYF. The CDR3 nucleotides are TGCAGTGCTAGAGTAATAATTCGGGGCAGGGGTACGGATACGCAGTATTTT. V and J are TRBV20-1 and TRBJ2-3; TRBD1 might be the D (6 bases). The CDR3 consists of 17 residues. The V and J ends lost 1 base and 6 bases respectively, with 23 bases between them. Germline lookup yields CDR1 DFQATT and CDR2 SNEGSKA (reference sequence).

By its share, this clonotype is medium-sized. V gene TRBV29-1 combines with J gene TRBJ2-7; TRBD1 matches at 9 bases. After removal of 2 bases from V and 5 bases from J, the junction contained 13 bases not matched to a gene. Per the germline V gene, CDR1 is SQVTM and CDR2 is ANQGSEA. The CDR3 loop spans 16 amino acids. CDR3 sequence: CSVEYSGQGGFNEQYF. The CDR3 DNA follows: TGCAGCGTTGAATATTCGGGACAGGGAGGCTTCAACGAGCAGTACTTC.

In its sample, this clonotype is large. The chain recombines TRBV28 with TRBJ2-1; D possibly corresponds to TRBD2 (6 bases). The germline V gene has CDR1 MDHEN and CDR2 SYDVKM. This CDR3 region has 16 residues. Trimming took 7 bases from V and 2 from J, leaving 18 bases between them. CDR3 sequence reads: CASTKWGEETYNEQFF. The CDR3 bases are TGTGCCAGCACCAAGTGGGGGGAGGAGACCTACAATGAGCAGTTCTTC.

As concerns this clonotype: A much larger clone lies one base from this, so it may be a read error. The chain links TRBV28 to TRBJ1-1; D gene ambiguous. The germline V and J ends were trimmed by 3 bases and 12 bases, with 20 bases remaining between them. The CDR3 is 14 residues long. Per germline, CDR1 MDHEN and CDR2 SYDVKM. The CDR3 nucleotides read TGTGCCAGCAGTTTGAAAAGATTTCACCGAACACCTTTCTTT. It encodes CASSLKRFHRTPFF.

Concerning this clonotype itself: This sequence may be a read error, since a much larger clone differs from it by one base. J is TRBJ2-7 and V is TRBV19; TRBD2 is a possible D gene (6 bases). The germline CDR1 and CDR2 sequences are LNHDA and SQIVND (reference sequence). The length of the CDR3 is 11 residues. For the CDR3, the DNA is TGTGCCAGTAGTGCGGGGTACGAGCGGTACTTC. Its protein product is CASSAGYERYF.

This clonotype is medium-sized by share. The J gene is TRBJ2-7, the V gene TRBV20-1, with TRBD2 identical over 12 bases. CDR1 and CDR2 from the germline V gene are DFQATT and SNEGSKA (reference sequence). This CDR3 contains 16 residues. V trimming: 1 base; J trimming: 2 bases; junction bases outside the gene matches: 6. The CDR3 DNA reads as TGCAGTGCTAGAGGGACTAGCGGGGTAATTGCCTACGAGCAGTACTTC. It is translated as CSARGTSGVIAYEQYF.

Within the sample, this clonotype is medium-sized. The chain recombines TRBV3-1 with TRBJ1-1, with TRBD1 as a possible D gene (5 bases). CDR3 length: 13 amino acids. CDR1 is LGHDT, CDR2 YNNKEL, per germline (reference sequence). V was cut by 0 bases and J by 5 bases, with 7 bases left in between. The CDR3 reads CASSQDGGTEAFF. CDR3 nucleotides: TGTGCCAGCAGCCAAGACGGGGGGACTGAAGCTTTCTTT. The whole variable domain, filled in from reference TRBV3-1 and TRBJ1-1, reads DTAVSQTPKYLVTQMGNDKSIKCEQNLGHDTMYWYKQDSKKFLKIMFSYNNKELIINETVPNRFSPKSPDKAHLNLHINSLELGDSAVYFCASSQDGGTEAFFGQGTRLTVV.

This clonotype qualifies as medium-sized. This sequence joins TRBV2 and TRBJ1-2, with TRBD1 identical over 12 bases. V lost 6 bases, J lost 2 bases, and 4 bases stayed unmatched. Per germline, CDR1 SNHLY and CDR2 FYNNEI. The CDR3 is 15 amino acids. The CDR3 region has the DNA TGTGCCAGCAGGGGGACAGGGGGCTTCAACTATGGCTACACCTTC. Residues: CASRGTGGFNYGYTF.

This clonotype is termed medium-sized (0.01 to 0.1%). The chain's CDR3 is CASSLAQGPYEQYF. The CDR3, as DNA: TGTGCCAGCAGTTTAGCACAGGGCCCCTACGAGCAGTACTTC. The chain recombines TRBV27 with TRBJ2-7; possible D gene TRBD1, 6 bases. Trimming shortened V by 2 bases and J by 2 bases, and 10 bases separated the two germline ends. The CDR3 covers 14 residues. CDR1 is MNHEY and CDR2 is SMNVEV in the germline V gene (reference sequence).

This clonotype is categorized as medium-sized (0.01 to 0.1%). The genes are TRBV19 and TRBJ1-2, with no clear D. V shed 8 bases and J shed 8 bases, with 18 bases lying between them. The germline CDR1 and CDR2 sequences are LNHDA and SQIVND (reference sequence). This CDR3 has 13 residues. The CDR3 nucleotides read TGTGCCAGTCACTCGGACCGCCCTGAGGGCTACACCTTC. It is translated as CASHSDRPEGYTF.

The chain employs TRBV19 and TRBJ2-1; 8 bases are a match to TRBD2. With 5 bases clipped from V and 3 bases from J, the junction kept 3 bases outside the gene matches. In germline, CDR1 is LNHDA, CDR2 SQIVND (reference sequence). This CDR3 contains 14 residues. The CDR3 DNA reads TGTGCCAGTAGTTCGGGGGGGATCTACAATGAGCAGTTCTTC. As protein: CASSSGGIYNEQFF. Full variable domain (remainder filled in from reference TRBV19 and TRBJ2-1): DGGITQSPKYLFRKEGQNVTLSCEQNLNHDAMYWYRQDPGQGLRLIYYSQIVNDFQKGDIAEGYSVSREKKESFPLTVTSAQKNPTAFYLCASSSGGIYNEQFFGPGTRLTVL.

This clonotype is medium-sized. This rearrangement joins TRBV19 to TRBJ2-3; TRBD2 might be the D (5 bases). Per the germline V gene, CDR1 is LNHDA and CDR2 is SQIVND (reference sequence). The CDR3 has 13 amino acids. Trimming took 7 bases from V and 0 from J, leaving 8 bases between them. The CDR3 nucleotides are TGTGCCAGTAACGAGCGGAGCACAGATACGCAGTATTTT. Amino acids: CASNERSTDTQYF.

This clonotype counts as medium-sized. The V call is TRBV12-3 or TRBV12-4, the J call TRBJ2-5, with D perhaps matching TRBD2 (5 bases). V shed 2 bases and J shed 0 bases, with 19 bases lying between them. The CDR3 runs to 18 residues. CDR3 coding DNA: TGTGCCAGCAGTTTAAGTATCGGGGTTACTACCCACCAAGAGACCCAGTACTTC. It specifies CASSLSIGVTTHQETQYF.

This clonotype is deemed medium-sized. The CDR3 region is CASSESGTGENEQYF. CDR3 DNA: TGTGCCAGCAGTGAATCCGGGACAGGGGAGAACGAGCAGTACTTC. This rearrangement joins TRBV25-1 to TRBJ2-7, with 10 nucleotides matching TRBD1. With 1 base clipped from V and 5 bases from J, the junction kept 5 bases outside the gene matches. CDR1 MGHDK and CDR2 SYGVNS come from the germline V gene. The CDR3 is 15 amino acids.

Judged by abundance, this clonotype is medium-sized. This chain joins TRBV24-1 and TRBJ2-7; weak D call: TRBD1 (6 bases). V dropped 3 bases and J dropped 1 base, with 9 bases sitting between them. The CDR3 spans 14 residues. From germline, CDR1 is KGHDR and CDR2 SFDVKD. The CDR3 DNA reads as TGTGCCACCAGTGATACGACAGGTTCCTACGAGCAGTACTTC. As protein: CATSDTTGSYEQYF.